This T cell receptor beta chain was profiled in a study of OX40 agonist ivuxolimab in advanced cancers. Study-level information: Patients were infused with ivuxolimab every 2 weeks at 0.01 to 10 mg/kg.

Trimming took off 4 bases at V and 0 bases at J, with 20 bases between the two ends. Germline loops: CDR1 SGHDT, CDR2 YYEEEE. This CDR3 spans 18 amino acids. Libraries were prepared by immunoSEQ multiplex PCR; TCRdb keeps only in-frame clonotypes and omits some of them. Among fewer than 15,000 clones listed, approximately 90% were seen once. This sequence was found in an adult with an advanced solid tumor such as melanoma, head and neck, liver or kidney cancer. The rearrangement uses TRBV5-6 and TRBJ1-5; D is perhaps TRBD1 (5 bases). Sample: CD4+ or CD8+ T cells sorted from blood, taken in a trial of the OX40 agonist ivuxolimab. CDR3 sequence (DNA): TGTGCCAGCAGCGATCGAGGGTCGGAGGGGTTTAGCAATCAGCCCCAGCATTTT. Protein: CASSDRGSEGFSNQPQHF.